These 10 T cell receptor beta chains share one sample of origin, sequenced in a study of low-dose radiotherapy and immunotherapy resistance in tumors. Primers used for first-strand cDNA, a TRAV- and TRBV-specific set, covered both alpha and beta chains. The TCRs were subjected to amplification over about 20 PCR cycles employing a constant-region primer in conjunction with a V-primer adapter. Using its own MiXCR run on the reads, TCRdb lists one record per CDR3 protein. The sample includes 59,000 or so distinct CDR3 sequences, approximately 25% of them seen just once. The time point: before trial treatment. Sequenced here: PBMCs, sampled before treatment. All receptors derive from a male donor with rectosigmoid adenocarcinoma.

This clonotype came up many times. The chain has TRBV7-6 and TRBJ2-7, with D possibly called TRBD1 or TRBD2 (5 bases each). The CDR3 spans 14 residues. CDR1 is SGHVS and CDR2 is FNYEAQ in the germline V gene. Between the trimmed V and J ends, which lost 5 bases and 3 bases, there was a span of 14 bases. The CDR3 DNA follows: TGTGCCAGCAGCCGAGCGACAGAGGGCTACGAGCAGTACTTC. Its protein is CASSRATEGYEQYF. The variable domain in full, completed from reference TRBV7-6 and TRBJ2-7, reads GAGVSQSPRYKVTKRGQDVALRCDPISGHVSLYWYRQALGQGPEFLTYFNYEAQQDKSGLPNDRFSAERPEGSISTLTIQRTEQRDSAMYRCASSRATEGYEQYFGPGTRLTVT.

The chain links TRBV28 to TRBJ2-2, with unresolved D. Germline V gives CDR1 MDHEN, CDR2 SYDVKM. The CDR3 has 13 amino acids. Trimming took 2 bases from V and 3 from J, leaving 4 bases between them. The CDR3 region has the DNA TGTGCCAGCAGTTTAGAGTACACCGGGGAGCTGTTTTTT. This codes for CASSLEYTGELFF.

The chain recombines TRBV20-1 with TRBJ2-3; 7 bases agree with TRBD2. After removal of 6 bases from V and 1 base from J, the junction contained 4 bases not matched to a gene. CDR1 and CDR2 from the germline V gene are DFQATT and SNEGSKA (reference sequence). The CDR3 consists of 13 residues. In DNA form, the CDR3 reads TGCAGTGCCTTCCGGGAGGGCACAGATACGCAGTATTTT. This codes for CSAFREGTDTQYF.

This clonotype has only a few counts. The rearrangement links TRBV18 to TRBJ2-1; TRBD2 agrees at 11 bases. Per the germline V gene, CDR1 is KGHSH and CDR2 is LQKENI. There are 15 residues in the CDR3. The J segment lost 9 bases and the V segment lost 3 bases, leaving 7 bases of the junction unmatched. CDR3 in DNA: TGTGCCAGCTCACCTCTAGCGGGAGGTAATGGTGAGCAGTTCTTC. Protein product: CASSPLAGGNGEQFF.

This clonotype was recorded many times. DNA of the CDR3: TGTGCCAGCAGCTTAGATCAGGGGAGTAACCAGCCCCAGCATTTT. Translation gives CASSLDQGSNQPQHF. The chain has TRBV7-2 and TRBJ1-5, with TRBD1 as a possible D gene (6 bases). The length of the CDR3 is 15 residues. V shed 1 base and J shed 7 bases, with 14 bases lying between them. Germline lookup yields CDR1 SGHTA and CDR2 FQGNSA.

The chain employs TRBV24-1 and TRBJ2-1, with TRBD1 matching 9 bases. Trimming cost V 6 bases and J 8 bases; bases outside gene matches: 16. CDR3 length: 17 residues. The V gene's germline CDR1 is KGHDR and CDR2 SFDVKD. This CDR3 reads CATSSILPGQGTDEQFF. The CDR3 bases are TGTGCCACCAGTAGTATTTTACCGGGACAGGGTACCGATGAGCAGTTCTTC.

This clonotype was observed at least ten times. The chain uses TRBV14 and TRBJ2-6; D tentatively fits TRBD1 or TRBD2 (5 bases each). The germline gives CDR1 SGHDN, CDR2 FVKESK. Trimming removed 3 bases at V and 0 bases at J, with 9 bases between. The CDR3 contains 16 residues. The CDR3 region is CASSQAGTSGANVLTF. CDR3 in DNA: TGTGCCAGCAGCCAGGCAGGGACCTCTGGGGCCAACGTCCTGACTTTC.

In this sample, this clonotype turned up many times. The chain links TRBV12-3 or TRBV12-4 to TRBJ2-4, with unresolved D. This CDR3 is 14 amino acids long. Trimming took 2 bases from V and 1 from J, leaving 6 bases between them. The CDR3 region has the DNA TGTGCCAGCAGTTTAACGGAGGCCAAAAACATTCAGTACTTC. Translating it yields CASSLTEAKNIQYF.

As for this clonotype: With only one base between it and a far larger clone, this is likely a read error. J is TRBJ2-3 and V is TRBV5-3; 7 bases fit TRBD2. TRBV5-3 is an ORF for which the function is uncertain. The CDR3 spans 16 residues. The CDR3 nucleotides read TGTGCCAGCAGCCCCCGCGGGGGAGGAGTCACAGATACGCGGTATTTT. Protein: CASSPRGGGVTDTRYF.

The V and J genes are TRBV19 and TRBJ2-7; no reliable D call. Germline V lookup: CDR1 LNHDA, CDR2 SQIVND (reference sequence). Trimming cost V 4 bases and J 3 bases, with 4 bases left between them. The CDR3 is made up of 11 amino acids. CDR3 amino acids: CASSSIYEQYF. DNA of the CDR3: TGTGCCAGTAGTAGCATCTACGAGCAGTACTTC. The whole variable domain, filled in from reference TRBV19 and TRBJ2-7, reads DGGITQSPKYLFRKEGQNVTLSCEQNLNHDAMYWYRQDPGQGLRLIYYSQIVNDFQKGDIAEGYSVSREKKESFPLTVTSAQKNPTAFYLCASSSIYEQYFGPGTRLTVT.